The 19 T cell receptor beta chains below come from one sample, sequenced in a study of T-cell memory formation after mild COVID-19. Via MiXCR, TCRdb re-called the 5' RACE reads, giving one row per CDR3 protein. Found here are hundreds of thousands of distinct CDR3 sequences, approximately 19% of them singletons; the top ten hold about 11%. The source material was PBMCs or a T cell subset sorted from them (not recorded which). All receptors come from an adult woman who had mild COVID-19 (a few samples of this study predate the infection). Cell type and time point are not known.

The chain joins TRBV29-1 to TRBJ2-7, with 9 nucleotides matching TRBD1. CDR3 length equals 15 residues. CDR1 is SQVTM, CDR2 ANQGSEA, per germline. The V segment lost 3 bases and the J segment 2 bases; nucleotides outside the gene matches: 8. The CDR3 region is CSVEAGTGHTYEQYF. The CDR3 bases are TGCAGCGTTGAGGCCGGGACAGGGCATACCTACGAGCAGTACTTC.

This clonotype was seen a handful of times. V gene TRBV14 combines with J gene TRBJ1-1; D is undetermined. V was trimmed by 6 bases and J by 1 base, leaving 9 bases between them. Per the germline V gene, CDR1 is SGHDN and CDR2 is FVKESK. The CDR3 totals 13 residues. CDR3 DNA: TGTGCCAGCAGACAGTGGGGGAACACTGAAGCTTTCTTT. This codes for CASRQWGNTEAFF. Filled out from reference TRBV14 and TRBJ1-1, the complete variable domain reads EAGVTQFPSHSVIEKGQTVTLRCDPISGHDNLYWYRRVMGKEIKFLLHFVKESKQDESGMPNNRFLAERTGGTYSTLKVQPAELEDSGVYFCASRQWGNTEAFFGQGTRLTVV.

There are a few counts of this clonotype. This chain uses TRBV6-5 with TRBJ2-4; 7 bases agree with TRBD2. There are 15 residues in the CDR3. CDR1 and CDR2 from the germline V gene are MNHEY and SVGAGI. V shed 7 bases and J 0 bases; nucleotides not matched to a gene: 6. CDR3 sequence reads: CASKGGGVAKNIQYF. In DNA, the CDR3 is TGTGCCAGCAAGGGCGGGGGAGTAGCCAAAAACATTCAGTACTTC.

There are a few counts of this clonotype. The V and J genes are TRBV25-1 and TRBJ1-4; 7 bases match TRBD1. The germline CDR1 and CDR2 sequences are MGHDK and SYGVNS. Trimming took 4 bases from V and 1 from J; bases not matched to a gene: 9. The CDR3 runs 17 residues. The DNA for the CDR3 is TGTGCCAGCAGTGGGACCGGGACAGTGATAACTAATGAAAAACTGTTTTTT. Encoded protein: CASSGTGTVITNEKLFF.

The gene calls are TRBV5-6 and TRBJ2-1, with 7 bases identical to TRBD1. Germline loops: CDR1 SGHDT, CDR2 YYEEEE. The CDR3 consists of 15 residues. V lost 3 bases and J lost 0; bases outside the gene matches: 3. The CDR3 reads CASSWGQYSYNEQFF. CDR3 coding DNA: TGTGCCAGCAGCTGGGGACAGTACTCCTACAATGAGCAGTTCTTC.

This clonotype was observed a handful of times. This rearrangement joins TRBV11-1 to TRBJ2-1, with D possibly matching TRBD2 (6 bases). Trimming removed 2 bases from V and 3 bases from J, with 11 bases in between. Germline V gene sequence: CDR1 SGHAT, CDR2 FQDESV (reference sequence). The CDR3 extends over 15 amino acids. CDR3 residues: CASSLSSSGYNEQFF. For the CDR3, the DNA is TGTGCCAGCAGCTTAAGTAGTAGCGGCTACAATGAGCAGTTCTTC. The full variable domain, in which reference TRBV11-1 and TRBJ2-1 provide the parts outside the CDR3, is EAEVAQSPRYKITEKSQAVAFWCDPISGHATLYWYRQILGQGPELLVQFQDESVVDDSQLPKDRFSAERLKGVDSTLKIQPAELGDSAMYLCASSLSSSGYNEQFFGPGTRLTVL.

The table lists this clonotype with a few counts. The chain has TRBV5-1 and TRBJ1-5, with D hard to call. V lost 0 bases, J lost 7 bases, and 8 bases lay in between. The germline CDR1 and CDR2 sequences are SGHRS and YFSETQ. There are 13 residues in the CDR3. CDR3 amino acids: CASSLAWGQPQHF. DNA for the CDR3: TGCGCCAGCAGCTTGGCTTGGGGACAGCCCCAGCATTTT. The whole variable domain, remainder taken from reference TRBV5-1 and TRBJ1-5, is KAGVTQTPRYLIKTRGQQVTLSCSPISGHRSVSWYQQTPGQGLQFLFEYFSETQRNKGNFPGRFSGRQFSNSRSEMNVSTLELGDSALYLCASSLAWGQPQHFGDGTRLSIL.

Here the CDR3 reads CSVDSGQGVNEQFF. CDR3 in DNA: TGCAGCGTTGATTCGGGACAGGGCGTTAATGAGCAGTTCTTC. This sequence joins TRBV29-1 and TRBJ2-1; 9 bases line up with TRBD1. The germline gives CDR1 SQVTM, CDR2 ANQGSEA. The CDR3 is 14 amino acids. V was clipped by 3 bases and J by 7 bases; unmatched bases: 7.

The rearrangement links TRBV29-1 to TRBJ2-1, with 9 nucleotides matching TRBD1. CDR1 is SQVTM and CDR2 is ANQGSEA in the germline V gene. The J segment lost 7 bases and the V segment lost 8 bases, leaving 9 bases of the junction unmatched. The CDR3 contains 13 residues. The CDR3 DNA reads TGCAGCCCCTCCCGACAGGGGGGGAATGAGCAGTTCTTC. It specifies CSPSRQGGNEQFF.

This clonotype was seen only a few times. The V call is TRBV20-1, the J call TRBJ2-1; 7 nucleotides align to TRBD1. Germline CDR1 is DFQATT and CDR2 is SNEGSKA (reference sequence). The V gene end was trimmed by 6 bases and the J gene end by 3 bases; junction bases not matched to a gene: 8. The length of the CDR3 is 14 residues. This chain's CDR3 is CSAIRGGFYNEQFF. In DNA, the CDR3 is TGCAGTGCCATCAGAGGGGGCTTCTACAATGAGCAGTTCTTC.

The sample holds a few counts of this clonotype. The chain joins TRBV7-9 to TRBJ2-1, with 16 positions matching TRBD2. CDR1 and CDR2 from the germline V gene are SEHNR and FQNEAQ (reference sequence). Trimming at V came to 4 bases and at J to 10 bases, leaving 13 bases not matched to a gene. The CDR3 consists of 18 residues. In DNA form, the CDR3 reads TGTGCCAGCAGCTCGGGACTAGCGGGAGGGCCAGGTTACCGCGAGCAGTTCTTC. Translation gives CASSSGLAGGPGYREQFF.

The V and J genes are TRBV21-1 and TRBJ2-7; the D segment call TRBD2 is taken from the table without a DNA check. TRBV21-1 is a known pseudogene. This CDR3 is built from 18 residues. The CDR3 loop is CASSNARDSKRGSYEQYF. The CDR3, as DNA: TGTGCCAGCAGCAATGCCCGGGACTCCAAAAGGGGTTCCTACGAGCAGTACTTC.

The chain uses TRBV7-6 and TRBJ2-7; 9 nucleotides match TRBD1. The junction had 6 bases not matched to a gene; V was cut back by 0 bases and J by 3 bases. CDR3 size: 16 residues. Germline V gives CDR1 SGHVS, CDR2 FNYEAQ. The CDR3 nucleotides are TGTGCCAGCAGCTTAGCGGTCGGGACAGGGAGCTACGAGCAGTACTTC. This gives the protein CASSLAVGTGSYEQYF.

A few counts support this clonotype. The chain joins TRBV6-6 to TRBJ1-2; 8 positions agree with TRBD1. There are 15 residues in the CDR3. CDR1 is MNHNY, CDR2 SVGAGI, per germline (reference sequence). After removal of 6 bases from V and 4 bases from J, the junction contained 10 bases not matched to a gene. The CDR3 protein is CASRPPQGAGYGYTF. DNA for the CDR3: TGTGCCAGCAGACCTCCGCAGGGGGCCGGCTATGGCTACACCTTC.

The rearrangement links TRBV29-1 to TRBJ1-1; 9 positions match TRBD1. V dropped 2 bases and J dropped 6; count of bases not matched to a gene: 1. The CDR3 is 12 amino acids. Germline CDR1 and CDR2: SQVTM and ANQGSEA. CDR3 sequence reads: CSVEWDRAEAFF. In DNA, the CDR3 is TGCAGCGTTGAATGGGACAGGGCTGAAGCTTTCTTT.

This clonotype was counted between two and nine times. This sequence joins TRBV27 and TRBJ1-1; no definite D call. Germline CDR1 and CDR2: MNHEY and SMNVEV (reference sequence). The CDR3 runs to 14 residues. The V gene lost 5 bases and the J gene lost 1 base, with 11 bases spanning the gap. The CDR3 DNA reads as TGTGCCAGCAGTCCCCTGGACCCGAACACTGAAGCTTTCTTT. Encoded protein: CASSPLDPNTEAFF.

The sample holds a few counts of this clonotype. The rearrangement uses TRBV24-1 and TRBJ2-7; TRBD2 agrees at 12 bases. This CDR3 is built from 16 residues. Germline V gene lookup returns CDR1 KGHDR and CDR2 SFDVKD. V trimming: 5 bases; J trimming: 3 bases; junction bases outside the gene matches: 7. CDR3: CATSGLAGEGYYEQYF. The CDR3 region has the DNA TGTGCCACCAGTGGACTAGCGGGAGAAGGGTACTACGAGCAGTACTTC.

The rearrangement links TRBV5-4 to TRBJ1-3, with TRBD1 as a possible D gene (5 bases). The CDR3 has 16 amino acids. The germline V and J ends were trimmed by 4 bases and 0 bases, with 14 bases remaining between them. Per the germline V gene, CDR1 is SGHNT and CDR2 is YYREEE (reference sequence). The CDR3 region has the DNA TGTGCCAGCAGCCCCGAGGGACGGCACTCTGGAAACACCATATATTTT. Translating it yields CASSPEGRHSGNTIYF.

The CDR3 bases are TGTGCCAGCAGTTTTTCAAATAGCAATCAGCCCCAGCATTTT. Translated, it gives CASSFSNSNQPQHF. V is TRBV12-3 or TRBV12-4 and J is TRBJ1-5, with no clear D. Trimming removed 3 bases from V and 0 bases from J, with 6 bases in between. The length of the CDR3 is 14 residues.